Listed below are T cell receptor beta chains from one sample, sequenced in a study of regulatory T cells in long-lasting Graves disease. TCRdb ran MiXCR on the multiplex PCR reads and lists one entry per CDR3 protein. Among fewer than 650,000 distinct CDR3 sequences listed, approximately 15% were seen once. The data also belong to a second study, concerning T cells in Graves' hyperthyroidism and ophthalmopathy.

Source: peripheral blood mononuclear cells (PBMCs), taken at new diagnosis, from a patient treated with antithyroid drugs. Receptor source: a woman in her thirties with Graves disease. The CDR3 runs from the conserved cysteine through the conserved F or W. The D gene is left open where the match is weak. Clone size appears in some rows only: once, few, many, or a class for an expanded clone.

j_call: TRBJ2-3; d_call: TRBD2; clone_size: many; v_call: TRBV6-5; cdr3_aa: CASSYSPSGSADTQYF; cdr3_nt: TGTGCCAGCAGTTACTCCCCTAGCGGGAGCGCAGATACGCAGTATTTT
j_call: TRBJ1-1; d_call: NA; clone_size: many; v_call: TRBV2; cdr3_aa: CASRKGGLGMNTEAFF; cdr3_nt: TGTGCCAGCCGTAAGGGGGGTCTCGGGATGAACACTGAAGCTTTCTTT
j_call: TRBJ2-1; d_call: NA; clone_size: NA; v_call: TRBV12-3/TRBV12-4; cdr3_aa: CASEDILGYEQFF; cdr3_nt: TGTGCCAGTGAGGATATTTTGGGCTATGAGCAGTTCTTC
j_call: TRBJ2-2; d_call: NA; clone_size: few; v_call: TRBV20-1; cdr3_aa: CSARSGRMNTGELFF; cdr3_nt: TGCAGTGCTAGATCTGGTCGGATGAACACCGGGGAGCTGTTTTTT
j_call: TRBJ2-5; d_call: NA; clone_size: many; v_call: TRBV11-2; cdr3_aa: CASSLNWQGETQYF; cdr3_nt: TGTGCCAGCAGCTTAAACTGGCAGGGAGAGACCCAGTACTTC
j_call: TRBJ2-1; d_call: NA; clone_size: many; v_call: TRBV6-1; cdr3_aa: CASSYHDSSFF; cdr3_nt: TGTGCCAGCTCTTACCACGATTCGTCGTTCTTC
j_call: TRBJ2-1; d_call: TRBD1; clone_size: NA; v_call: TRBV30; cdr3_aa: CAWDRARSSYNEQFF; cdr3_nt: TGTGCCTGGGACAGGGCAAGAAGCTCCTACAATGAGCAGTTCTTC
j_call: TRBJ2-7; d_call: NA; clone_size: many; v_call: TRBV27; cdr3_aa: CASSFNTNYEQYF; cdr3_nt: TGTGCCAGCAGTTTTAACACCAACTACGAGCAGTACTTC
j_call: TRBJ2-1; d_call: NA; clone_size: NA; v_call: TRBV20-1; cdr3_aa: CSASGKTLDEQFF; cdr3_nt: TGCAGTGCTAGTGGGAAAACTTTGGATGAGCAGTTCTTC
j_call: TRBJ2-3; d_call: NA; clone_size: few; v_call: TRBV11-2; cdr3_aa: CASSHQDDTDTQYF; cdr3_nt: TGTGCCAGCAGCCACCAGGACGACACAGATACGCAGTATTTT
j_call: TRBJ1-5; d_call: NA; clone_size: few; v_call: TRBV3-1; cdr3_aa: CASSQEGGVLTAQHF; cdr3_nt: TGTGCCAGCAGCCAAGAAGGGGGGGTACTGACCGCCCAGCATTTT
j_call: TRBJ1-5; d_call: NA; clone_size: few; v_call: TRBV19; cdr3_aa: CASSIGGAGQPQHF; cdr3_nt: TGTGCCAGTAGTATTGGGGGCGCGGGGCAGCCCCAGCATTTT
j_call: TRBJ2-5; d_call: NA; clone_size: many; v_call: TRBV11-2; cdr3_aa: CASSLDQGETQYF; cdr3_nt: TGTGCCAGCAGCTTAGATCAGGGAGAGACCCAGTACTTC
j_call: TRBJ2-2; d_call: NA; clone_size: many; v_call: TRBV28; cdr3_aa: CASSRSGFTGELFF; cdr3_nt: TGTGCCAGCAGTCGTAGTGGCTTCACCGGGGAGCTGTTTTTT
j_call: TRBJ2-3; d_call: TRBD2; clone_size: many; v_call: TRBV7-3; cdr3_aa: CASSQGLAGGRGDTQYF; cdr3_nt: TGTGCCAGCAGCCAAGGACTAGCGGGAGGGCGGGGAGATACGCAGTATTTT
j_call: TRBJ2-7; d_call: TRBD2; clone_size: NA; v_call: TRBV4-1; cdr3_aa: CASSQWAGGRDEQYF; cdr3_nt: TGCGCCAGCAGCCAATGGGCGGGAGGGCGCGACGAGCAGTACTTC
j_call: TRBJ2-7; d_call: TRBD1; clone_size: many; v_call: TRBV6-1; cdr3_aa: CASKRQGYEQYF; cdr3_nt: TGTGCCAGCAAGAGACAGGGCTACGAGCAGTACTTC
j_call: TRBJ1-4; d_call: NA; clone_size: few; v_call: TRBV11-2; cdr3_aa: CASSEQATNEKLFF; cdr3_nt: TGTGCCAGCAGTGAACAGGCAACTAATGAAAAACTGTTTTTT
j_call: TRBJ2-3; d_call: TRBD2; clone_size: few; v_call: TRBV5-1; cdr3_aa: CASSYSGRGTDTQYF; cdr3_nt: TGCGCCAGCAGCTACAGCGGGAGGGGCACAGATACGCAGTATTTT
j_call: TRBJ2-5; d_call: NA; clone_size: many; v_call: TRBV20-1; cdr3_aa: CSARSPGLVETQYF; cdr3_nt: TGCAGTGCTAGATCTCCCGGCCTGGTGGAGACCCAGTACTTC
j_call: TRBJ2-7; d_call: TRBD1; clone_size: NA; v_call: TRBV6-1; cdr3_aa: CASSTVLTGISYEQYF; cdr3_nt: TGTGCCAGCAGTACCGTCTTGACAGGGATTTCGTACGAGCAGTACTTC
j_call: TRBJ2-7; d_call: NA; clone_size: few; v_call: TRBV18; cdr3_aa: CASSPSRVDEQYF; cdr3_nt: TGTGCCAGCTCACCATCAAGGGTCGACGAGCAGTACTTC
j_call: TRBJ1-2; d_call: TRBD1; clone_size: once; v_call: TRBV27; cdr3_aa: CASTQGGPIVGYTF; cdr3_nt: TGTGCCAGCACCCAGGGGGGCCCCATTGTGGGCTACACCTTC
j_call: TRBJ1-2; d_call: NA; clone_size: few; v_call: TRBV20-1; cdr3_aa: CRTWDYTF; cdr3_nt: TGCAGGACATGGGATTACACCTTC
j_call: TRBJ2-1; d_call: NA; clone_size: many; v_call: TRBV28; cdr3_aa: CASSPIGQRNEQFF; cdr3_nt: TGTGCCAGCAGTCCGATCGGACAGAGAAATGAGCAGTTCTTC
j_call: TRBJ1-4; d_call: NA; clone_size: NA; v_call: TRBV28; cdr3_aa: CASTQGGGSEKLFF; cdr3_nt: TGTGCCAGCACCCAAGGGGGGGGCAGTGAAAAACTGTTTTTT
j_call: TRBJ2-3; d_call: TRBD2; clone_size: few; v_call: TRBV19; cdr3_aa: CASSLREMDTQYF; cdr3_nt: TGTGCCAGTAGTTTGCGGGAGATGGATACGCAGTATTTT
j_call: TRBJ1-1; d_call: TRBD1; clone_size: NA; v_call: TRBV7-2; cdr3_aa: CASRLTGGRAEAFF; cdr3_nt: TGTGCCAGCAGATTAACAGGGGGGAGGGCTGAAGCTTTCTTT
j_call: TRBJ2-4; d_call: NA; clone_size: NA; v_call: TRBV10-1; cdr3_aa: CASRGKRVKIQYF; cdr3_nt: TGCGCCAGCAGAGGAAAGAGGGTAAAAATTCAGTACTTC
j_call: TRBJ1-2; d_call: TRBD1; clone_size: NA; v_call: TRBV5-1; cdr3_aa: CASSLPGQNYGYTF; cdr3_nt: TGCGCCAGCAGCTTGCCGGGACAGAACTATGGCTACACCTTC
j_call: TRBJ2-7; d_call: NA; clone_size: few; v_call: TRBV19; cdr3_aa: CASGGDRKYF; cdr3_nt: TGTGCCAGTGGCGGGGACCGAAAGTACTTC
j_call: TRBJ2-7; d_call: TRBD2; clone_size: few; v_call: TRBV24-1; cdr3_aa: CATSGQTSGSTYEQYF; cdr3_nt: TGTGCCACCAGTGGCCAGACTAGCGGGAGTACTTACGAGCAGTACTTC